The 31 T cell receptor beta chains presented below share a single source sample, sequenced in a study of blood T cell repertoires in COVID-19. The repertoire was sequenced with immunoSEQ multiplex PCR; TCRdb's copy has only in-frame clones and lacks some. This table holds about 250,000 clones, almost 90% found once. Material: peripheral blood. These TCRs come from a man of 80 years or more with acute or convalescent COVID-19.

This chain links TRBV28 with TRBJ1-2, with 7 bases identical to TRBD1. The germline CDR1 and CDR2 sequences are MDHEN and SYDVKM. The CDR3 is 18 amino acids. Trimming removed 5 bases from V and 1 base from J; junction bases left unmatched: 16. CDR3 bases: TGTGCCAGCAGTGGGGAAGGGACAGAGCCTCTCTTTAACTATGGCTACACCTTC. Translation gives CASSGEGTEPLFNYGYTF.

V usage is TRBV5-8 and J usage is TRBJ1-1, with TRBD1 as a possible D gene (6 bases). This CDR3 has 12 amino acids. Between the trimmed V and J ends, which lost 1 base and 10 bases, there was a span of 11 bases. CDR1 and CDR2 (germline): SGHTS, YDEGEE. The CDR3 nucleotides read TGTGCCAGCAGCTTGTTTGCCAGGGGAGCTTTCTTT. It yields the protein CASSLFARGAFF.

V is TRBV6-5 and J is TRBJ2-7, with TRBD1 identical over 8 bases. The V and J ends lost 4 bases and 5 bases, in that order; junction bases with no gene match: 7. The germline V gene encodes CDR1 MNHEY and CDR2 SVGAGI. The CDR3 totals 14 residues. Here the CDR3 reads CASSFDRGFDEQYF. The CDR3 DNA follows: TGTGCCAGCAGTTTCGACAGGGGATTCGACGAGCAGTACTTC.

This chain joins TRBV4-2 and TRBJ1-3; D gene ambiguous. The CDR3 loop spans 17 amino acids. Deletions cut 0 bases from V and 4 bases from J, with 16 bases between. Looked up from germline, CDR1 is LGHNA and CDR2 is YNFKEQ. CDR3 residues: CASSQELGDSAGNTIYF. The DNA for the CDR3 is TGTGCCAGCAGCCAAGAGCTTGGAGACTCTGCCGGAAACACCATATATTTT.

The CDR3 DNA is TGTGCCAGCAGTTACGGGGCGGGACGGAATAATTCACCCCTCCACTTT. Amino acid sequence: CASSYGAGRNNSPLHF. This chain uses TRBV6-5 with TRBJ1-6; D possibly corresponds to TRBD1 (5 bases). CDR3 length equals 16 residues. CDR1 is MNHEY, CDR2 SVGAGI, per germline. The V and J ends lost 2 bases and 5 bases respectively, with 13 bases between them.

The chain carries TRBV7-6 and TRBJ2-1, with D possibly TRBD2 on 6 matching bases. This CDR3 is built from 14 residues. Germline assignment: CDR1 SGHVS and CDR2 FNYEAQ. The germline V and J ends were trimmed by 4 bases and 4 bases, with 11 bases remaining between them. CDR3 region: CASSSRDSYNEQFF. CDR3 sequence (DNA): TGTGCCAGCAGCTCCCGGGACTCTTACAATGAGCAGTTCTTC.

The V call is TRBV6-5, the J call TRBJ2-7; D perhaps matches TRBD1 (6 bases). The CDR3 contains 13 residues. Trimming cost V 4 bases and J 3 bases, with 10 bases left between them. The germline gives CDR1 MNHEY, CDR2 SVGAGI. The CDR3 nucleotides read TGTGCCAGCAGTTCCGGGACACGCTACGAGCAGTACTTC. Translating gives CASSSGTRYEQYF.

The V gene is TRBV9, the J gene TRBJ2-7; D may be TRBD1 (6 bases). Germline CDR1 and CDR2: SGDLS and YYNGEE. The V end was cut by 0 bases, the J end by 7 bases, with 11 bases between. This CDR3 region has 13 residues. CDR3 coding DNA: TGTGCCAGCAGCGTAGAACAGGGAACAGAGCAGTACTTC. It specifies CASSVEQGTEQYF. The entire variable domain, with the rest obtained from reference TRBV9 and TRBJ2-7, is as follows: DSGVTQTPKHLITATGQRVTLRCSPRSGDLSVYWYQQSLDQGLQFLIQYYNGEERAKGNILERFSAQQFPDLHSELNLSSLELGDSALYFCASSVEQGTEQYFGPGTRLTVT.

CDR3 DNA: TGTGCCAGCAGCCACGAGCTCTATGAGCAGTTCTTC. Its translation: CASSHELYEQFF. The chain carries TRBV11-2 and TRBJ2-1; D call uncertain. The ends were cut back, 5 bases at V and 8 bases at J, with 10 bases in the middle. Germline CDR1 is SGHAT and CDR2 is FQNNGV. This CDR3 region has 12 residues.

The gene calls are TRBV5-6 and TRBJ1-2; unclear D gene. Germline CDR1 SGHDT, CDR2 YYEEEE. The CDR3 has 13 residues. With 4 bases removed from V and 8 bases from J, the gap between germline ends came to 15 bases. Written as DNA, the CDR3 is TGTGCCAGCAGCCACACGCAGCGGTACGGCTACACCTTC. It translates to CASSHTQRYGYTF.

The gene calls are TRBV19 and TRBJ1-5; maybe TRBD1 (6 bases). The CDR3 runs 16 residues. Trimming removed 7 bases at V and 1 base at J, with 17 bases between. The V gene's germline CDR1 is LNHDA and CDR2 SQIVND (reference sequence). The CDR3 DNA is TGTGCCAGTACCACGGTCGGGGGGCGAAGCAATCAGCCCCAGCATTTT. Translating gives CASTTVGGRSNQPQHF.

The V gene is TRBV18, the J gene TRBJ2-7, with 9 bases aligning to TRBD1. Germline CDR1 is KGHSH and CDR2 is LQKENI. The V segment lost 5 bases and the J segment 4 bases; nucleotides outside the gene matches: 9. The CDR3 runs to 15 residues. In DNA, the CDR3 is TGTGCCAGCTCATCCTTAGGGACAGGGACTTACGAGCAGTACTTC. Translation: CASSSLGTGTYEQYF.

The chain joins TRBV10-3 to TRBJ2-3, with a tentative D call TRBD2 (6 bases). V lost 9 bases, J lost 11 bases, and 30 bases lay in between. Germline-derived CDR1 and CDR2 are ENHRY and SYGVKD. This CDR3 is 16 amino acids long. The CDR3 spells CAIRGEGTQEGRRQYF. In nucleotides, the CDR3 is TGTGCCATACGGGGAGAGGGGACCCAGGAGGGTAGAAGGCAGTATTTT.

The J gene is TRBJ1-5, the V gene TRBV28; the match to TRBD1 covers 7 bases. J was trimmed by 3 bases and V by 5 bases; bases with no gene match: 13. The germline CDR1 and CDR2 sequences are MDHEN and SYDVKM. This CDR3 spans 17 amino acids. In DNA form, the CDR3 reads TGTGCCAGCAGTACACGGACAGGCGGTCAGAACAATCAGCCCCAGCATTTT. Residues: CASSTRTGGQNNQPQHF.

This clone was detected only once. The chain couples TRBV20-1 to TRBJ2-7; a possible D gene is TRBD1 (6 bases). This CDR3 comprises 13 residues. Trimming stripped 3 bases from V and 0 bases from J, with 9 bases between. The V gene's germline CDR1 is DFQATT and CDR2 SNEGSKA (reference sequence). In nucleotides, the CDR3 is TGCAGTGCTAGTCGGGACAACTCCTACGAGCAGTACTTC. Translating it yields CSASRDNSYEQYF.

The gene calls are TRBV6-5 and TRBJ1-6; the D gene is possibly TRBD1 (6 bases). This CDR3 is 13 amino acids long. The germline V and J ends were trimmed by 4 bases and 10 bases, with 11 bases remaining between them. Looked up from germline, CDR1 is MNHEY and CDR2 is SVGAGI. DNA for the CDR3: TGTGCCAGCAGTTGGACAGAGGGATCACCCCTCCACTTT. Translating gives CASSWTEGSPLHF.

The rearrangement links TRBV10-2 to TRBJ1-4, with D perhaps matching TRBD1 (6 bases). The CDR3 extends over 12 amino acids. Germline values: CDR1 WSHSY, CDR2 SAAADI. V gave up 7 bases and J gave up 8 bases, with 11 bases separating them. CDR3: CASMERGEKLFF. Written as DNA, the CDR3 is TGCGCCAGCATGGAGAGGGGGGAAAAACTGTTTTTT.

V usage is TRBV2 and J usage is TRBJ1-1; D unclear. Trimming shortened V by 7 bases and J by 5 bases, and 14 bases separated the two germline ends. The CDR3 contains 13 residues. Looked up from germline, CDR1 is SNHLY and CDR2 is FYNNEI. In DNA, the CDR3 is TGTGCCAGCAAAATCGAGGTTTTAACTGAAGCTTTCTTT. This translates into CASKIEVLTEAFF.

The gene calls are TRBV11-2 and TRBJ1-5, with 7 bases matching TRBD1. This CDR3 region has 14 residues. After removal of 6 bases from V and 5 bases from J, the junction contained 7 bases not matched to a gene. Germline CDR1 reads SGHAT; CDR2 reads FQNNGV. CDR3 loop: CASSQGGRYQPQHF. The CDR3 bases are TGTGCCAGCAGTCAGGGGGGCCGTTATCAGCCCCAGCATTTT.

The chain couples TRBV12-3 or TRBV12-4 to TRBJ2-5, with D maybe TRBD2 (5 bases). CDR3 size: 13 residues. Trimming cost V 6 bases and J 5 bases, with 13 bases left between them. The CDR3 is CASSPAEGETQYF. For the CDR3, the DNA is TGTGCCAGCAGCCCCGCCGAGGGTGAGACCCAGTACTTC.

J is TRBJ1-6 and V is TRBV6-6; the match to TRBD1 covers 8 bases. Germline values: CDR1 MNHNY, CDR2 SVGAGI (reference sequence). The J segment lost 4 bases and the V segment lost 6 bases, leaving 5 bases of the junction unmatched. This CDR3 comprises 15 residues. The CDR3 sequence: CASRAGQGYNSPLHF. In DNA form, the CDR3 reads TGTGCCAGCAGAGCCGGACAGGGTTATAATTCACCCCTCCACTTT.

V gene TRBV6-2 or TRBV6-3 combines with J gene TRBJ1-5; weak D call: TRBD1 (5 bases). The V gene's germline CDR1 is MNHEY and CDR2 SVGEGT. This CDR3 is 17 amino acids long. The V and J ends lost 5 bases and 2 bases respectively, with 19 bases between them. The CDR3 region has the DNA TGTGCCAGCAGTCCCTGGGACTATGGGGGGGGCAATCAGCCCCAGCATTTT. As protein: CASSPWDYGGGNQPQHF.

The V and J genes are TRBV6-6 and TRBJ1-2, with 10 nucleotides matching TRBD1. CDR1 and CDR2 from the germline V gene are MNHNY and SVGAGI (reference sequence). V gave up 4 bases and J gave up 2 bases; unmatched junction bases: 4. The CDR3 is 15 amino acids. As DNA, the CDR3 is TGTGCCAGCAGTTTCCCGGGACAGGGGAACTATGGCTACACCTTC. Encoded protein: CASSFPGQGNYGYTF.

V is TRBV2 and J is TRBJ2-6; D gene ambiguous. CDR1 is SNHLY, CDR2 FYNNEI, per germline. V was pared by 4 bases and J by 0 bases, with 4 bases between. The CDR3 runs to 14 residues. This CDR3 reads CASSAVSGANVLTF. The CDR3 DNA reads TGTGCCAGCAGTGCAGTCTCTGGGGCCAACGTCCTGACTTTC.

J is TRBJ1-2 and V is TRBV9; TRBD1 aligns across 8 bases. With 6 bases clipped from V and 0 bases from J, the junction kept 7 bases outside the gene matches. CDR3 size: 15 residues. Germline V CDR1 and CDR2: SGDLS, YYNGEE. The CDR3 DNA sequence: TGTGCCAGCACCAGGACAGGGCCGCCTAACTATGGCTACACCTTC. Translation: CASTRTGPPNYGYTF. Full variable domain (missing parts from reference TRBV9 and TRBJ1-2): DSGVTQTPKHLITATGQRVTLRCSPRSGDLSVYWYQQSLDQGLQFLIQYYNGEERAKGNILERFSAQQFPDLHSELNLSSLELGDSALYFCASTRTGPPNYGYTFGSGTRLTVV.

J is TRBJ2-1 and V is TRBV5-1; TRBD2 aligns across 9 bases. This CDR3 comprises 14 residues. V shed 7 bases and J 4 bases; nucleotides not matched to a gene: 6. Looked up from germline, CDR1 is SGHRS and CDR2 is YFSETQ. CDR3 in amino acids: CASAATSGYNEQFF. For the CDR3, the DNA is TGCGCCAGCGCCGCGACTAGCGGTTACAATGAGCAGTTCTTC.

The chain combines TRBV4-3 with TRBJ2-1; 9 bases align to TRBD1. Trimming removed 1 base from V and 10 bases from J; junction bases left unmatched: 8. This CDR3 has 15 residues. The V gene's germline CDR1 is LGHNA and CDR2 YSLEER. The CDR3 nucleotides read TGCGCCAGCAGCCAAGGGGGACAGGGAGGCCGAGAGCAGTTCTTC. It translates to CASSQGGQGGREQFF.

The rearrangement links TRBV6-4 to TRBJ2-3, with a tentative D call TRBD2 (5 bases). V lost 2 bases and J lost 6, with 12 bases in between. The CDR3 has 14 amino acids. CDR1 is MRHNA, CDR2 SNTAGT, per germline. For the CDR3, the DNA is TGTGCCAGCAGTGACGGACGGCCGGGGGATACGCAGTATTTT. Protein: CASSDGRPGDTQYF.

The V gene is TRBV5-1, the J gene TRBJ1-1; D might be TRBD1 (5 bases). This CDR3 is 14 amino acids long. The germline V gene has CDR1 SGHRS and CDR2 YFSETQ. Trimming removed 5 bases at V and 4 bases at J, with 15 bases between. The CDR3 is CASSSLQGGTEAFF. In DNA, the CDR3 is TGCGCCAGCAGTAGTCTCCAGGGAGGCACTGAAGCTTTCTTT.

The genes are TRBV7-9 and TRBJ2-1, with 8 bases identical to TRBD2. This CDR3 is 15 amino acids long. Germline CDR1 SEHNR, CDR2 FQNEAQ (reference sequence). V dropped 5 bases and J dropped 2; count of bases not matched to a gene: 5. The CDR3 protein is CASSPTSGTYNEQFF. As DNA, the CDR3 is TGTGCCAGCAGCCCTACTAGCGGCACCTACAATGAGCAGTTCTTC.

This rearrangement joins TRBV6-6 to TRBJ1-4, with 8 bases identical to TRBD1. This CDR3 region has 16 residues. Losses at the gene ends were 4 bases for V and 0 bases for J; bases not matched to a gene: 4. CDR1 and CDR2 (germline): MNHNY, SVGAGI (reference sequence). In nucleotides, the CDR3 is TGTGCCAGCAGTTTCGGACAGGGTGCAACTAATGAAAAACTGTTTTTT. It translates to CASSFGQGATNEKLFF.